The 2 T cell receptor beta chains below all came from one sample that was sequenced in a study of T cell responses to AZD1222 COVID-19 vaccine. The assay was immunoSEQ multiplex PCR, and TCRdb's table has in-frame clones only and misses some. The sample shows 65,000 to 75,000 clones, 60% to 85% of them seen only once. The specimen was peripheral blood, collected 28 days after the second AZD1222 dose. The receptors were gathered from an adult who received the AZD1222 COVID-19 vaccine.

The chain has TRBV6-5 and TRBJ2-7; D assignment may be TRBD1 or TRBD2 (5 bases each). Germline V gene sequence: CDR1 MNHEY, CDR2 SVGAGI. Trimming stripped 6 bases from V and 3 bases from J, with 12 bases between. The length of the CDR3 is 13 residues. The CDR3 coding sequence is TGTGCCAGCAGGAGGGAGACAGTCTACGAGCAGTACTTC. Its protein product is CASRRETVYEQYF.

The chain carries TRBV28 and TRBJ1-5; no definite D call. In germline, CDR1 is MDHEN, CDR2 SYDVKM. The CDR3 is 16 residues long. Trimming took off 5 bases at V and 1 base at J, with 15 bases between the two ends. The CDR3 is CASSLEAGRSNQPQHF. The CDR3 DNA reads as TGTGCCAGCAGTCTCGAAGCCGGGAGGAGCAATCAGCCCCAGCATTTT.